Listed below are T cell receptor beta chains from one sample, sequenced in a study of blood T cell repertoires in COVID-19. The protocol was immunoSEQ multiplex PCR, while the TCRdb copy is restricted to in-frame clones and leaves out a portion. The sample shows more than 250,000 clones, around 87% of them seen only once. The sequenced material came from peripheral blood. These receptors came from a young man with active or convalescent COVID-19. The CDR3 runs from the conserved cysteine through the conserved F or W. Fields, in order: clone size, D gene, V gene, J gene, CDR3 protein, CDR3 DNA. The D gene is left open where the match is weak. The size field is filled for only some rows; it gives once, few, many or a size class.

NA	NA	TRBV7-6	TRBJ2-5	CASSPRAETQYF	TGTGCCAGCAGCCCGCGAGCAGAGACCCAGTACTTC
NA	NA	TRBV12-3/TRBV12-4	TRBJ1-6	CASSSSYNSPLHF	TGTGCCAGTTCCTCCTCCTATAATTCACCCCTCCACTTT
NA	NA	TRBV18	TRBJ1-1	CASSPGGNTEAFF	TGTGCCAGCTCCCCGGGGGGGAACACTGAAGCTTTCTTT
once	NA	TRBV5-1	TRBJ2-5	CASSFTLEETQYF	TGCGCCAGCAGCTTCACCCTAGAAGAGACCCAGTACTTC
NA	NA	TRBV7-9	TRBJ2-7	CASSQTSIHEQYF	TGTGCCAGCAGCCAAACTAGCATCCACGAGCAGTACTTC
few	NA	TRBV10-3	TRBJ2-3	CAISDSEGTDTQYF	TGTGCCATCAGTGATAGCGAGGGCACAGATACGCAGTATTTT
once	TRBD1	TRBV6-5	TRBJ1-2	CASSLQGNYGYTF	TGTGCCAGCAGTTTACAGGGGAACTATGGCTACACCTTC
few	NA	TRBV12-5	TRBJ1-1	CASGLVRTEAFF	TGTGCTAGTGGTTTGGTCCGGACTGAAGCTTTCTTT
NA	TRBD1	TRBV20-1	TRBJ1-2	CSALDRGGYTF	TGCAGTGCTCTGGACAGGGGTGGCTACACCTTC
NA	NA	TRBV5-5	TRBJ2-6	CASSWTASGANVLTF	TGTGCCAGCAGCTGGACAGCGTCTGGGGCCAACGTCCTGACTTTC
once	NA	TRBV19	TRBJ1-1	CASSMGTAGTTEAFF	TGTGCCAGTAGTATGGGCACCGCCGGCACCACTGAAGCTTTCTTT
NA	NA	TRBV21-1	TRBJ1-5	CASSKVSSGGSQPQHF	TGTGCCAGCAGCAAAGTTTCGAGCGGTGGAAGTCAGCCCCAGCATTTT
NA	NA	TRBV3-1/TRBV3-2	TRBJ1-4	CASRSSGVIGDEKLFF	TGTGCCAGCAGGTCGAGCGGGGTGATTGGAGATGAAAAACTGTTTTTT
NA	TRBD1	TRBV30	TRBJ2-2	CAWSRQGANTGELFF	TGTGCCTGGAGTAGACAGGGGGCGAACACCGGGGAGCTGTTTTTT
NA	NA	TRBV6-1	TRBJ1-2	CASSEATSLGGLYGYTF	TGTGCCAGCAGTGAAGCTACCTCCCTGGGAGGACTCTATGGCTACACCTTC
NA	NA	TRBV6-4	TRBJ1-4	CARGGEKLFF	TGTGCCAGGGGGGGTGAAAAACTGTTTTTT
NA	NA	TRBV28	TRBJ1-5	CASMGAGLDSNQPQHF	TGTGCCAGCATGGGAGCGGGGCTAGATAGCAATCAGCCCCAGCATTTT